The 22 T cell receptor beta chains presented below share a single source sample, sequenced in a study of T cell repertoires in cytomegalovirus infection. One entry per CDR3 protein, called by TCRdb with MiXCR from the reads. The profile covers roughly 280,000 distinct CDR3 sequences, with approximately 9% appearing a single time and less than 15% taken by the ten largest. The sample was PBMCs. These receptors came from a human donor in good health (CMV status not recorded). Some clones in this sample may be carry-over from other donors' samples.

The chain carries TRBV5-1 and TRBJ2-5; D gene uncertain. V was cut by 0 bases and J by 4 bases, with 10 bases left in between. Germline V gene lookup returns CDR1 SGHRS and CDR2 YFSETQ. This CDR3 has 14 amino acids. CDR3 loop: CASSLGLPPETQYF. The CDR3 DNA follows: TGCGCCAGCAGCTTGGGACTTCCCCCAGAGACCCAGTACTTC.

Ten or more counts support this clonotype. The V call is TRBV7-2, the J call TRBJ2-3; 8 bases match TRBD2. Germline CDR1 reads SGHTA; CDR2 reads FQGNSA. The CDR3 totals 16 residues. J lost 4 bases, V lost 2 bases, and 8 bases had no gene match. CDR3 nucleotide sequence: TGTGCCAGCAGCTTAACCGGCGGGGGGTTGGCAGATACGCAGTATTTT. Translating it yields CASSLTGGGLADTQYF. Together with reference TRBV7-2 and TRBJ2-3, the CDR3 gives the full variable domain: GAGVSQSPSNKVTEKGKDVELRCDPISGHTALYWYRQSLGQGLEFLIYFQGNSAPDKSGLPSDRFSAERTGGSVSTLTIQRTQQEDSAVYLCASSLTGGGLADTQYFGPGTRLTVL.

At least ten counts were recorded for this clonotype. The CDR3 sequence is CASSMGTGASGDEQFF. The CDR3 nucleotides are TGCGCCAGCAGCATGGGGACGGGGGCGAGTGGGGATGAGCAGTTCTTC. The gene calls are TRBV5-1 and TRBJ2-1; D is perhaps TRBD1 or TRBD2 (6 bases each). The ends were cut back, 4 bases at V and 8 bases at J, with 22 bases in the middle. The CDR3 spans 16 residues. Per the germline V gene, CDR1 is SGHRS and CDR2 is YFSETQ.

Ten or more counts support this clonotype. This sequence joins TRBV7-6 and TRBJ2-5; TRBD2 matches at 8 bases. In germline, CDR1 is SGHVS, CDR2 FNYEAQ. The junction had 13 bases not matched to a gene; V was cut back by 10 bases and J by 0 bases. This CDR3 has 16 amino acids. CDR3 sequence reads: CATPGPQRGHQETQYF. The CDR3 region has the DNA TGTGCCACCCCGGGGCCCCAGCGGGGGCACCAAGAGACCCAGTACTTC.

This clonotype has at least ten counts. CDR3 DNA sequence: TGTGCCAGCAGCTTAAGGGACTCCAGGGAGCAGTACTTC. It yields the protein CASSLRDSREQYF. The V and J genes are TRBV7-9 and TRBJ2-7, with a possible D match to TRBD2 (6 bases). This CDR3 spans 13 amino acids. Germline lookup yields CDR1 SEHNR and CDR2 FQNEAQ (reference sequence). The V end was cut by 2 bases, the J end by 7 bases, with 12 bases between.

This clonotype appeared many times. The V call is TRBV7-2, the J call TRBJ1-1; the D gene is possibly TRBD1 (5 bases). Trimming took off 5 bases at V and 0 bases at J, with 13 bases between the two ends. The CDR3 length is 15 residues. Germline V lookup: CDR1 SGHTA, CDR2 FQGNSA. The CDR3 DNA follows: TGTGCCAGCAGCAACCATGGACAACTGAACACTGAAGCTTTCTTT. Its protein product is CASSNHGQLNTEAFF.

This clonotype came up a few times. The genes are TRBV12-3 or TRBV12-4 and TRBJ2-3; D is possibly TRBD2 (6 bases). The CDR3 has 16 residues. V was shortened by 5 bases and J by 5 bases, with 20 bases between the two germline ends. CDR3 sequence reads: CASSPSLALLGDTQYF. The CDR3 coding sequence is TGTGCCAGCAGTCCGTCCCTAGCGTTACTGGGAGATACGCAGTATTTT.

This clonotype occurred many times. The CDR3 loop reads CASKPSDLIYNEQFF. The DNA of the CDR3 is TGTGCCAGCAAGCCTAGTGACCTAATCTACAATGAGCAGTTCTTC. The V call is TRBV2, the J call TRBJ2-1, with D uncertain. CDR1 and CDR2 from the germline V gene are SNHLY and FYNNEI. The CDR3 runs to 15 residues. V lost 7 bases and J 3 bases, leaving 16 bases between the germline ends.

This clonotype was recorded at least ten times. The chain recombines TRBV4-3 with TRBJ1-6, with a tentative D call TRBD1 (6 bases). CDR1 LGHNA and CDR2 YSLEER come from the germline V gene. V was pared by 4 bases and J by 4 bases, with 11 bases between. The CDR3 runs 15 residues. CDR3 amino acids: CASSPGAGYNSPLHF. CDR3 nucleotides: TGCGCCAGCAGCCCGGGGGCAGGTTATAATTCACCCCTCCACTTT.

This clonotype was found many times. This chain uses TRBV7-2 with TRBJ1-3; D gene uncertain. Trimming took 1 base from V and 0 from J, leaving 13 bases between them. There are 17 residues in the CDR3. From germline, CDR1 is SGHTA and CDR2 FQGNSA. DNA of the CDR3: TGTGCCAGCAGCTTAGTAGCGGGGTTAAACTCTGGAAACACCATATATTTT. This sequence encodes CASSLVAGLNSGNTIYF.

Many counts were recorded for this clonotype. The genes are TRBV5-4 and TRBJ2-7; D is possibly TRBD1 or TRBD2 (6 bases each). Germline loops: CDR1 SGHNT, CDR2 YYREEE (reference sequence). V shed 4 bases and J shed 2 bases, with 22 bases lying between them. This CDR3 is built from 17 residues. CDR3 sequence: CASSPKGGGMSAYEQYF. The CDR3 DNA reads TGTGCCAGCAGCCCCAAGGGGGGAGGAATGTCTGCCTACGAGCAGTACTTC.

This clonotype has ten or more counts. The chain uses TRBV7-2 and TRBJ1-6; 7 nucleotides line up with TRBD1. CDR3 length: 15 amino acids. CDR1 SGHTA and CDR2 FQGNSA come from the germline V gene. V gave up 7 bases and J gave up 9 bases; unmatched junction bases: 12. The CDR3 DNA is TGTGCCAGCACCCGAGATGGAGGGGGCGGTTCACCCCTCCACTTT. The encoded protein is CASTRDGGGGSPLHF.

There are many counts of this clonotype. This chain uses TRBV6-2 or TRBV6-3 with TRBJ1-1; TRBD1 matches 7 bases. This CDR3 has 16 amino acids. CDR1 is MNHEY, CDR2 SVGEGT, per germline. The J segment lost 1 base and the V segment lost 2 bases, leaving 7 bases of the junction unmatched. CDR3 sequence: CASSYLRQGRNTEAFF. For the CDR3, the DNA is TGTGCCAGCAGTTACCTTCGACAGGGACGGAACACTGAAGCTTTCTTT.

The chain uses TRBV29-1 and TRBJ1-1; D gene unclear. Trimming took off 7 bases at V and 2 bases at J, with 11 bases between the two ends. Germline-derived CDR1 and CDR2 are SQVTM and ANQGSEA. The CDR3 is 12 residues long. The CDR3 DNA is TGCAGCGCTGGGCTGGTTAACACTGAAGCTTTCTTT. It translates to CSAGLVNTEAFF.

This clonotype was seen repeatedly, ten times or more. The chain recombines TRBV20-1 with TRBJ1-2, with 8 nucleotides matching TRBD1. The CDR3 has 16 residues. The V and J ends lost 3 bases and 7 bases, in that order; junction bases with no gene match: 16. The germline CDR1 and CDR2 sequences are DFQATT and SNEGSKA (reference sequence). This CDR3 is CSARRIYQTGEGGYTF. In DNA, the CDR3 is TGCAGTGCTAGGCGAATTTATCAGACAGGGGAGGGTGGCTACACCTTC.

This clonotype appeared many times. The chain employs TRBV7-2 and TRBJ2-5, with TRBD2 identical over 8 bases. V dropped 1 base and J dropped 1; count of bases not matched to a gene: 14. The CDR3 is made up of 19 amino acids. Germline lookup yields CDR1 SGHTA and CDR2 FQGNSA. The CDR3, as DNA: TGTGCCAGCAGCTTAGTTCCAGCGGGAGCCCTATCCCCCCAAGAGACCCAGTACTTC. It codes for CASSLVPAGALSPQETQYF. The variable domain in full, completed from reference TRBV7-2 and TRBJ2-5, reads GAGVSQSPSNKVTEKGKDVELRCDPISGHTALYWYRQSLGQGLEFLIYFQGNSAPDKSGLPSDRFSAERTGGSVSTLTIQRTQQEDSAVYLCASSLVPAGALSPQETQYFGPGTRLLVL.

The V call is TRBV20-1, the J call TRBJ2-3; 8 nucleotides align to TRBD2. The CDR3 extends over 14 amino acids. J was trimmed by 6 bases and V by 5 bases; bases with no gene match: 10. CDR1 is DFQATT, CDR2 SNEGSKA, per germline (reference sequence). The CDR3 sequence is CSAPRTSLGDTQYF. CDR3 nucleotides: TGCAGTGCTCCTAGGACTAGCTTAGGCGATACGCAGTATTTT.

The rearrangement links TRBV18 to TRBJ1-1, with D perhaps matching TRBD1 (5 bases). This CDR3 is 13 amino acids long. The germline V gene encodes CDR1 KGHSH and CDR2 LQKENI. Deletions cut 5 bases from V and 3 bases from J, with 10 bases between. The CDR3 DNA follows: TGTGCCAGCTCATCGACAGTGGACACTGAAGCTTTCTTT. This gives the protein CASSSTVDTEAFF.

Many counts were recorded for this clonotype. Written as DNA, the CDR3 is TGTGCCAGCAGCTTAAGGGCAGGGCCAGCCAAAAACATTCAGTACTTC. Translated: CASSLRAGPAKNIQYF. The rearrangement links TRBV7-2 to TRBJ2-4; D may be TRBD1 (5 bases). The V and J ends lost 2 bases and 0 bases respectively, with 11 bases between them. The CDR3 totals 16 residues. The germline V gene encodes CDR1 SGHTA and CDR2 FQGNSA.

The rearrangement links TRBV30 to TRBJ2-1; a weak D match, TRBD1 (6 bases). Germline V gives CDR1 GTSNPN, CDR2 SVGIG (reference sequence). Trimming shortened V by 1 base and J by 10 bases, and 11 bases separated the two germline ends. CDR3 length equals 12 residues. CDR3 loop: CAWSGGLGEQFF. The CDR3 coding sequence is TGTGCCTGGAGTGGGGGGCTTGGGGAGCAGTTCTTC.

The chain uses TRBV29-1 and TRBJ1-1, with D uncertain. Trimming pared 5 bases from V and 5 bases from J, leaving 12 bases between. The CDR3 extends over 12 amino acids. The germline V gene encodes CDR1 SQVTM and CDR2 ANQGSEA. This chain's CDR3 is CSVRDLGTEAFF. As DNA, the CDR3 is TGCAGCGTTCGGGATCTAGGTACTGAAGCTTTCTTT.

The V and J genes are TRBV20-1 and TRBJ1-1; a weak D match, TRBD1 (6 bases). This CDR3 has 15 amino acids. The germline V and J ends were trimmed by 3 bases and 0 bases, with 14 bases remaining between them. Germline CDR1 is DFQATT and CDR2 is SNEGSKA (reference sequence). This CDR3 is CSASWSNRVNTEAFF. CDR3 bases: TGCAGTGCTAGCTGGTCGAACAGGGTGAACACTGAAGCTTTCTTT.